These 17 T cell receptor beta chains originate from one sample sequenced in a study of cytomegalovirus exposure and HLA in healthy donors. Researchers ran the PCR with 60 Vbeta and 13 Jbeta primers. The repertoire was sequenced with immunoSEQ multiplex PCR; TCRdb's copy has only in-frame clones and lacks some. The sample has about 200,000 clones, roughly 80% seen once. Specimen: PBMCs. Receptors originate from a woman younger than 35 in good health and CMV-seronegative.

V is TRBV5-8 and J is TRBJ1-2, with a weak D call TRBD1 (6 bases). With 4 bases removed from V and 4 bases from J, the gap between germline ends came to 17 bases. Germline values: CDR1 SGHTS, CDR2 YDEGEE. The CDR3 is 15 residues long. The DNA of the CDR3 is TGTGCCAGCAGCCGTTTGACAGGAAAAAGCTATGGCTACACCTTC. It translates to CASSRLTGKSYGYTF.

V usage is TRBV9 and J usage is TRBJ1-5; a possible D gene is TRBD1 (5 bases). Trimming cost V 0 bases and J 8 bases, with 12 bases left between them. The V gene's germline CDR1 is SGDLS and CDR2 YYNGEE. CDR3 length: 14 residues. In nucleotides, the CDR3 is TGTGCCAGCAGCGTAGGGGGGGATAAGGAGCCCCAGCATTTT. Protein sequence: CASSVGGDKEPQHF.

This clone was recorded once. V usage is TRBV7-2 and J usage is TRBJ2-5; 13 bases fit TRBD2. Germline V CDR1 and CDR2: SGHTA, FQGNSA. The CDR3 is made up of 15 amino acids. V lost 4 bases to trimming and J lost 2 bases; unmatched junction nucleotides: 1. As DNA, the CDR3 is TGTGCCAGCAGCTCGGGACTAGCGGGACAAGAGACCCAGTACTTC. It encodes CASSSGLAGQETQYF.

The CDR3 spells CASTPFGRANTEAFF. The DNA for the CDR3 is TGTGCCAGCACCCCTTTTGGCAGGGCGAACACTGAAGCTTTCTTT. The chain uses TRBV6-5 and TRBJ1-1, with D perhaps matching TRBD1 (5 bases). Germline V gene lookup returns CDR1 MNHEY and CDR2 SVGAGI. With 7 bases removed from V and 1 base from J, the gap between germline ends came to 16 bases. The CDR3 consists of 15 residues.

The chain recombines TRBV19 with TRBJ1-5, with 7 bases matching TRBD1. This CDR3 has 17 residues. CDR1 is LNHDA, CDR2 SQIVND, per germline (reference sequence). The J segment lost 2 bases and the V segment lost 5 bases, leaving 12 bases of the junction unmatched. CDR3 in amino acids: CASSARTGGLRNQPQHF. The CDR3 DNA sequence: TGTGCCAGTAGTGCTCGGACAGGAGGGCTCCGCAATCAGCCCCAGCATTTT.

This rearrangement joins TRBV2 to TRBJ2-1, with D perhaps TRBD2 (6 bases). Per the germline V gene, CDR1 is SNHLY and CDR2 is FYNNEI. Trimming stripped 6 bases from V and 6 bases from J, with 9 bases between. The CDR3 contains 12 residues. In DNA, the CDR3 is TGTGCCAGCAGGCGGGATCTCAATGAGCAGTTCTTC. This gives the protein CASRRDLNEQFF. Full variable domain (missing parts from reference TRBV2 and TRBJ2-1): EPEVTQTPSHQVTQMGQEVILRCVPISNHLYFYWYRQILGQKVEFLVSFYNNEISEKSEIFDDQFSVERPDGSNFTLKIRSTKLEDSAMYFCASRRDLNEQFFGPGTRLTVL.

The chain has TRBV4-3 and TRBJ2-2; D unclear. The germline CDR1 and CDR2 sequences are LGHNA and YSLEER. Trimming stripped 4 bases from V and 2 bases from J, with 8 bases between. The CDR3 length is 14 residues. The CDR3 loop is CASSLTGNTGELFF. CDR3 sequence (DNA): TGCGCCAGCAGCCTAACGGGTAACACCGGGGAGCTGTTTTTT.

J is TRBJ2-1 and V is TRBV11-3; D remains unclear. The CDR3 contains 14 residues. The V gene's germline CDR1 is SGHNT and CDR2 YENEEA. Trimming shortened V by 3 bases and J by 6 bases, and 12 bases separated the two germline ends. CDR3 protein: CASSLNANPNEQFF. For the CDR3, the DNA is TGTGCCAGCAGCTTGAACGCTAACCCCAATGAGCAGTTCTTC.

The genes are TRBV28 and TRBJ1-6; D might be TRBD1 (5 bases). V gave up 7 bases and J gave up 8 bases, with 15 bases separating them. This CDR3 is 14 amino acids long. Germline V lookup: CDR1 MDHEN, CDR2 SYDVKM. Here the CDR3 DNA reads TGTGCCAGCACCGGGACTTACAAGGATTCACCCCTCCACTTT. Its translation is CASTGTYKDSPLHF.

The chain uses TRBV7-6 and TRBJ2-7, with 7 bases matching TRBD1. J gave up 3 bases and V 5 bases, and 10 bases lay outside the gene matches. This CDR3 spans 15 amino acids. From germline, CDR1 is SGHVS and CDR2 FNYEAQ. Here the CDR3 reads CASSPISAGGYEQYF. The CDR3 coding sequence is TGTGCCAGCAGCCCCATATCGGCAGGGGGCTACGAGCAGTACTTC.

The V and J genes are TRBV7-9 and TRBJ2-1, with 11 positions matching TRBD1. The trim removed 5 bases at V and 7 bases at J, leaving 7 bases unmatched. This CDR3 spans 15 amino acids. Looked up from germline, CDR1 is SEHNR and CDR2 is FQNEAQ (reference sequence). In nucleotides, the CDR3 is TGTGCCAGCAGCACGCGGGACAGGGGGTCGAATGAGCAGTTCTTC. Residues: CASSTRDRGSNEQFF.

The chain joins TRBV6-6 to TRBJ2-7; TRBD2 aligns across 7 bases. Trimming took 6 bases from V and 0 from J; bases not matched to a gene: 8. The germline V gene has CDR1 MNHNY and CDR2 SVGAGI (reference sequence). The CDR3 runs 15 residues. CDR3 loop: CASSRTSASSYEQYF. DNA of the CDR3: TGTGCCAGCAGCCGTACTAGCGCGAGCTCCTACGAGCAGTACTTC.

The genes are TRBV19 and TRBJ2-2; 10 nucleotides match TRBD1. The germline CDR1 and CDR2 sequences are LNHDA and SQIVND (reference sequence). This CDR3 spans 16 amino acids. The junction had 5 bases not matched to a gene; V was cut back by 3 bases and J by 4 bases. CDR3 bases: TGTGCCAGTAGTATCGCTGGACAGGGGGGCACCGGGGAGCTGTTTTTT. Translation gives CASSIAGQGGTGELFF. Complete variable domain (other parts from reference TRBV19 and TRBJ2-2): DGGITQSPKYLFRKEGQNVTLSCEQNLNHDAMYWYRQDPGQGLRLIYYSQIVNDFQKGDIAEGYSVSREKKESFPLTVTSAQKNPTAFYLCASSIAGQGGTGELFFGEGSRLTVL.

There are a few counts of this clone. This chain joins TRBV6-1 and TRBJ1-5, with D possibly being TRBD1 (6 bases). This CDR3 comprises 14 residues. Trimming removed 2 bases at V and 6 bases at J, with 11 bases between. CDR1 and CDR2 (germline): MNHNS, SASEGT. CDR3 nucleotides: TGTGCCAGCAGTGAACGAGGGGGAAGTCAGCCCCAGCATTTT. It codes for CASSERGGSQPQHF.

The chain uses TRBV4-3 and TRBJ1-6, with a possible D match to TRBD1 (5 bases). V dropped 2 bases and J dropped 10 bases, with 15 bases sitting between them. Germline CDR1 and CDR2: LGHNA and YSLEER. This CDR3 is built from 15 residues. The CDR3 here is CASSQRAGPESPLHF. CDR3 sequence (DNA): TGCGCCAGCAGCCAAAGGGCAGGGCCTGAATCACCCCTCCACTTT.

The chain links TRBV7-2 to TRBJ2-2; 7 bases are shared with TRBD2. In germline, CDR1 is SGHTA, CDR2 FQGNSA. V was clipped by 4 bases and J by 7 bases; unmatched bases: 6. The CDR3 spans 14 residues. Here the CDR3 DNA reads TGTGCCAGCAGCTCAGGCGGGGGTTACGGGGAGCTGTTTTTT. This encodes CASSSGGGYGELFF.

CDR3 residues: CASRPSGQGSVNEQFF. The DNA of the CDR3 is TGTGCCAGCAGACCCAGCGGACAGGGGTCAGTCAATGAGCAGTTCTTC. This sequence joins TRBV7-4 and TRBJ2-1; 9 positions match TRBD1. The trim removed 6 bases at V and 6 bases at J, leaving 12 bases unmatched. Germline values: CDR1 SGHVT, CDR2 SQSDAQ. The CDR3 sequence is 16 residues long. The full variable domain, its missing parts supplied by reference TRBV7-4 and TRBJ2-1, is GAGVSQSPRYKVAKRGRDVALRCDSISGHVTLYWYRQTLGQGSEVLTYSQSDAQRDKSGRPSGRFSAERPERSVSTLKIQRTEQGDSAVYLCASRPSGQGSVNEQFFGPGTRLTVL.